The rows below give T cell receptor beta chains drawn from one sample of a study of blood T cell repertoires in COVID-19. Here immunoSEQ multiplex PCR was the method, and the copy in TCRdb shows in-frame clones only, minus some. Of around 47,000 clones in the sample, roughly 89% were seen once. Sequenced: peripheral blood. The source is a man aged 80 or over with active or convalescent COVID-19. Both conserved end residues are part of each CDR3. D genes are given only for firm matches. For some rows the clone size is stated as once, few or many, or as a class when expanded; others skip it.

d_gene: -; j_gene: TRBJ1-1; v_gene: TRBV7-2; abundance: -; CDR3nt: TGTGCCAGCAGCGCCTCAGGGGAGATTCTTGGAGGAGCTTTCTTT; CDR3aa: CASSASGEILGGAFF
d_gene: TRBD2; j_gene: TRBJ2-3; v_gene: TRBV9; abundance: -; CDR3nt: TGTGCCAGCAGCGTGGGACTAGCGGGGGCCTCAGATACGCAGTATTTT; CDR3aa: CASSVGLAGASDTQYF
d_gene: TRBD1; j_gene: TRBJ1-6; v_gene: TRBV5-6; abundance: -; CDR3nt: TGTGCCAGCAGCCTACGGACAGGGAGCTCCTATAATTCACCCCTCCACTTT; CDR3aa: CASSLRTGSSYNSPLHF
d_gene: -; j_gene: TRBJ1-5; v_gene: TRBV6-1; abundance: -; CDR3nt: TGTGCCAGCAGTGATCAGGGCGGTTTGGGTCAGCCCCAGCATTTT; CDR3aa: CASSDQGGLGQPQHF
d_gene: -; j_gene: TRBJ2-7; v_gene: TRBV7-6; abundance: -; CDR3nt: TGTGCCAGCAGCTCGCTCCGGGACTTGGTTGGGAACGAGCAGTACTTC; CDR3aa: CASSSLRDLVGNEQYF
d_gene: TRBD1; j_gene: TRBJ1-1; v_gene: TRBV18; abundance: -; CDR3nt: TGTGCCAGCGGCCGACAGGGGGACACTGAAGCTTTCTTT; CDR3aa: CASGRQGDTEAFF
d_gene: -; j_gene: TRBJ1-3; v_gene: TRBV7-9; abundance: -; CDR3nt: TGTGCCAGCAGTTTCGACAGAAACACCATATATTTT; CDR3aa: CASSFDRNTIYF
d_gene: TRBD1; j_gene: TRBJ2-4; v_gene: TRBV10-2; abundance: -; CDR3nt: TGCGCCAGCAGTGACCCGGGACAGGGTGTGGGAAACATTCAGTACTTC; CDR3aa: CASSDPGQGVGNIQYF
d_gene: TRBD1; j_gene: TRBJ2-6; v_gene: TRBV4-3; abundance: -; CDR3nt: TGCGCCAGCAGCCAAGAGGCAGACAGGGGAAGCGCTGGGGCCAACGTCCTGACTTTC; CDR3aa: CASSQEADRGSAGANVLTF
d_gene: -; j_gene: TRBJ2-2; v_gene: TRBV11-3; abundance: -; CDR3nt: TGTGCCAGCAGCTTAGACGCGGAGTCCACCGGGGAGCTGTTTTTT; CDR3aa: CASSLDAESTGELFF
d_gene: -; j_gene: TRBJ1-5; v_gene: TRBV6-4; abundance: -; CDR3nt: TGTGCCAGCCTATTGAGCAATCAGCCCCAGCATTTT; CDR3aa: CASLLSNQPQHF
d_gene: -; j_gene: TRBJ2-5; v_gene: TRBV27; abundance: -; CDR3nt: TGTGCCAGCAGTTTCCGCGGGGTAGCTGCCGAGACCCAGTACTTC; CDR3aa: CASSFRGVAAETQYF
d_gene: TRBD1; j_gene: TRBJ1-2; v_gene: TRBV12-3/TRBV12-4; abundance: -; CDR3nt: TGTGCCAGCAGTGTACAGGGGGCTGGCTACACCTTC; CDR3aa: CASSVQGAGYTF
d_gene: TRBD1; j_gene: TRBJ1-6; v_gene: TRBV7-2; abundance: -; CDR3nt: TGTGCCAGCAGTCCGGACAGGTCCTATAATTCACCCCTCCACTTT; CDR3aa: CASSPDRSYNSPLHF
d_gene: -; j_gene: TRBJ1-5; v_gene: TRBV30; abundance: -; CDR3nt: TGTGCCTGGAGTCGGGACGCGGGGGAGCCCCAGCATTTT; CDR3aa: CAWSRDAGEPQHF
d_gene: -; j_gene: TRBJ2-5; v_gene: TRBV12-3/TRBV12-4; abundance: -; CDR3nt: TGTGCCAGCAGTTTAGGGACTGTAGAGACCCAGTACTTC; CDR3aa: CASSLGTVETQYF
d_gene: TRBD1; j_gene: TRBJ2-7; v_gene: TRBV6-5; abundance: -; CDR3nt: TGTGCCAGCAGTTACTCACAGGGGTCGGGTGAACAGTACTTC; CDR3aa: CASSYSQGSGEQYF
d_gene: TRBD2; j_gene: TRBJ2-3; v_gene: TRBV27; abundance: -; CDR3nt: TGTGCCAGCAGTTTAAAACACGGACTAGCGGGGGGTCCCACAGATACGCAGTATTTT; CDR3aa: CASSLKHGLAGGPTDTQYF
d_gene: TRBD1; j_gene: TRBJ2-7; v_gene: TRBV19; abundance: -; CDR3nt: TGTGCCAGTAGTGACGTTCAGGGGGCCAACGAGCAGTACTTC; CDR3aa: CASSDVQGANEQYF
d_gene: -; j_gene: TRBJ2-1; v_gene: TRBV11-3; abundance: -; CDR3nt: TGTGCCAGCAGCCCCCGAAACAGAGGAGGGGCCAATGAGCAGTTCTTC; CDR3aa: CASSPRNRGGANEQFF
d_gene: -; j_gene: TRBJ2-2; v_gene: TRBV10-1; abundance: -; CDR3nt: TGCGCCAGCAGTGATCCAGGGCACACCGGGGAGCTGTTTTTT; CDR3aa: CASSDPGHTGELFF
d_gene: -; j_gene: TRBJ1-2; v_gene: TRBV10-1; abundance: -; CDR3nt: TGCGCCAGCACTTTCCCTGACAGGCACTACTATGGCTACACCTTC; CDR3aa: CASTFPDRHYYGYTF
d_gene: TRBD2; j_gene: TRBJ2-2; v_gene: TRBV7-2; abundance: -; CDR3nt: TGTGCCAGCAGCTTCTGGCGGGAGGCTACCGGGGAGCTGTTTTTT; CDR3aa: CASSFWREATGELFF
d_gene: -; j_gene: TRBJ1-2; v_gene: TRBV7-9; abundance: -; CDR3nt: TGTGCCAGCAGCTTAGGTGGCGGCACCTACACCTTC; CDR3aa: CASSLGGGTYTF
d_gene: -; j_gene: TRBJ1-6; v_gene: TRBV4-1; abundance: -; CDR3nt: TGCGCCAGCAGCCTAGGGCCCGAGGGTACCCTCCACTTT; CDR3aa: CASSLGPEGTLHF
d_gene: -; j_gene: TRBJ2-7; v_gene: TRBV19; abundance: -; CDR3nt: TGTGCCAGTAGTCCATCACGCAGTGGCTCCTACGAGCAGTACTTC; CDR3aa: CASSPSRSGSYEQYF
d_gene: TRBD2; j_gene: TRBJ2-7; v_gene: TRBV7-2; abundance: few; CDR3nt: TGTGCCAGCAGCGCCGGGACTAGCGTTTACGAGCAGTACTTC; CDR3aa: CASSAGTSVYEQYF
d_gene: -; j_gene: TRBJ2-4; v_gene: TRBV28; abundance: -; CDR3nt: TGTGCCAGCAGTCCCGGGACTTGGTGGTACTTC; CDR3aa: CASSPGTWWYF
d_gene: -; j_gene: TRBJ2-7; v_gene: TRBV5-4; abundance: -; CDR3nt: TGTGCCAGCAGCTTGGGACAGATCAACTACGAGCAGTACTTC; CDR3aa: CASSLGQINYEQYF
d_gene: TRBD1; j_gene: TRBJ2-3; v_gene: TRBV10-3; abundance: -; CDR3nt: TGTGCCATCAGGCCCCTTGGGGGCAGGGGGCACACTAGCACAGATACGCAGTATTTT; CDR3aa: CAIRPLGGRGHTSTDTQYF
d_gene: TRBD1; j_gene: TRBJ1-5; v_gene: TRBV28; abundance: once; CDR3nt: TGTGCCAGCCATGGGCGGGGCAGGGGGCTTATGAGCAATCAGCCCCAGCATTTT; CDR3aa: CASHGRGRGLMSNQPQHF
d_gene: -; j_gene: TRBJ1-2; v_gene: TRBV11-2; abundance: -; CDR3nt: TGTGCCAGCAGCTTCGCAGGGGACAACTATGGCTACACCTTC; CDR3aa: CASSFAGDNYGYTF
d_gene: -; j_gene: TRBJ2-7; v_gene: TRBV4-2; abundance: -; CDR3nt: TGTGCCAGCAGCCCTACGGGGGCCTACGAGCAGTACTTC; CDR3aa: CASSPTGAYEQYF
d_gene: TRBD2; j_gene: TRBJ2-1; v_gene: TRBV11-3; abundance: -; CDR3nt: TGTGCCAGCAGCTTAGGACTAGCGGTCTACAATGAGCAGTTCTTC; CDR3aa: CASSLGLAVYNEQFF
d_gene: TRBD1; j_gene: TRBJ1-3; v_gene: TRBV5-5; abundance: -; CDR3nt: TGTGCCAGCAGGTTAACAGGGGGCCGAAACTCTGGAAACACCATATATTTT; CDR3aa: CASRLTGGRNSGNTIYF
d_gene: TRBD1; j_gene: TRBJ2-7; v_gene: TRBV19; abundance: -; CDR3nt: TGTGCCAGTACCCCGACCCGGACAGGGTCGGTACACTTC; CDR3aa: CASTPTRTGSVHF
d_gene: -; j_gene: TRBJ2-1; v_gene: TRBV5-4; abundance: -; CDR3nt: TGTGCCAGCAGCTTGGTCGAAGGGGGAAGCTCCTACAATGAGCAGTTCTTC; CDR3aa: CASSLVEGGSSYNEQFF
d_gene: -; j_gene: TRBJ2-1; v_gene: TRBV19; abundance: -; CDR3nt: TGTGCCAGTAGTGCACAGAGAAGCTCCTACAATGAGCAGTTCTTC; CDR3aa: CASSAQRSSYNEQFF
d_gene: TRBD1; j_gene: TRBJ2-3; v_gene: TRBV30; abundance: -; CDR3nt: TGTGCCTGGAGGTCGGGGACAGGGGTGACAGATACGCAGTATTTT; CDR3aa: CAWRSGTGVTDTQYF
d_gene: TRBD1; j_gene: TRBJ2-1; v_gene: TRBV11-2; abundance: -; CDR3nt: TGTGCCAGCAGCTTGGGGACAGGCGCCCACAATGAGCAGTTCTTC; CDR3aa: CASSLGTGAHNEQFF
d_gene: TRBD1; j_gene: TRBJ1-5; v_gene: TRBV19; abundance: once; CDR3nt: TGTGCCAGTAGTGCGCGGACAGGGGCCGGTCAGCCCCAGCATTTT; CDR3aa: CASSARTGAGQPQHF
d_gene: -; j_gene: TRBJ2-3; v_gene: TRBV19; abundance: -; CDR3nt: TGTGCCAGTAGTATCCGCCAGGGTACGCAGTATTTT; CDR3aa: CASSIRQGTQYF
d_gene: TRBD1; j_gene: TRBJ1-1; v_gene: TRBV24-1; abundance: -; CDR3nt: TGTGCCACCCGAAGGACAGGTGGGGGAGAAGCTTTCTTT; CDR3aa: CATRRTGGGEAFF
d_gene: -; j_gene: TRBJ1-3; v_gene: TRBV2; abundance: -; CDR3nt: TGTGCCAGCAGTGGCCCTGACAGTCGCTCTGGAAACACCATATATTTT; CDR3aa: CASSGPDSRSGNTIYF
d_gene: -; j_gene: TRBJ2-7; v_gene: TRBV20-1; abundance: -; CDR3nt: TGCAGTGGAGGAAGTAGCGAGCAGTACTTC; CDR3aa: CSGGSSEQYF
d_gene: TRBD1; j_gene: TRBJ2-5; v_gene: TRBV27; abundance: once; CDR3nt: TGTGCCACCCAGGACAGGCCACTTGGGACCCAGTACTTC; CDR3aa: CATQDRPLGTQYF
d_gene: TRBD1; j_gene: TRBJ1-2; v_gene: TRBV30; abundance: -; CDR3nt: TGTGCCTGGATCAGGGACAGGGGATTTTTCTATGGCTACACCTTC; CDR3aa: CAWIRDRGFFYGYTF
d_gene: TRBD2; j_gene: TRBJ2-2; v_gene: TRBV15; abundance: -; CDR3nt: TGTGCCACCAGCAGAGTGAATAGCGGGGGGGCGAACACCGGGGAGCTGTTTTTT; CDR3aa: CATSRVNSGGANTGELFF
d_gene: -; j_gene: TRBJ2-2; v_gene: TRBV5-6; abundance: -; CDR3nt: TGTGCCAGCAGCTTGGGCAGGGGGGAGCTGTTTTTT; CDR3aa: CASSLGRGELFF
d_gene: -; j_gene: TRBJ2-7; v_gene: TRBV7-9; abundance: -; CDR3nt: TGTGCCAGCAGCTTAGGATTGGGAGGAAACGAGCAGTACTTC; CDR3aa: CASSLGLGGNEQYF
d_gene: TRBD1; j_gene: TRBJ2-2; v_gene: TRBV11-1; abundance: -; CDR3nt: TGTGCCAGCAGTAGAGGGGGCGCGGCCGGGGAGCTGTTTTTT; CDR3aa: CASSRGGAAGELFF
d_gene: -; j_gene: TRBJ1-1; v_gene: TRBV30; abundance: -; CDR3nt: TGTGCCTGGAGTAGAGAGCTAACCTCCGCTGAAGCTTTCTTT; CDR3aa: CAWSRELTSAEAFF
d_gene: TRBD1; j_gene: TRBJ2-3; v_gene: TRBV18; abundance: -; CDR3nt: TGTGCCAGCTCACCGGGACAGCACACAGATACGCAGTATTTT; CDR3aa: CASSPGQHTDTQYF
d_gene: TRBD1; j_gene: TRBJ1-2; v_gene: TRBV10-1; abundance: -; CDR3nt: TGCGCCAGCAGTGAGGAAGCCCTCGGACAGGGAAAGGATGGCTACACCTTC; CDR3aa: CASSEEALGQGKDGYTF
d_gene: -; j_gene: TRBJ1-2; v_gene: TRBV4-3; abundance: -; CDR3nt: TGCGCCAGCAGCCAGCAGGACAACGCCAACTATGGCTACACCTTC; CDR3aa: CASSQQDNANYGYTF
d_gene: TRBD2; j_gene: TRBJ2-1; v_gene: TRBV7-2; abundance: -; CDR3nt: TGTGCCAGCAGCCAACAATCCCTAGCGGGAGGGCCAAGGGAGCAGTTCTTC; CDR3aa: CASSQQSLAGGPREQFF
d_gene: -; j_gene: TRBJ2-5; v_gene: TRBV24-1; abundance: -; CDR3nt: TGTGCCACCAGTGATTTGCAGAGAGGCAGATACCAAGAGACCCAGTACTTC; CDR3aa: CATSDLQRGRYQETQYF
d_gene: TRBD2; j_gene: TRBJ2-1; v_gene: TRBV5-1; abundance: -; CDR3nt: TGCGCCAGCAGCCCATCACTAGCGGGAGGCAATTTTGAGCAGTTCTTC; CDR3aa: CASSPSLAGGNFEQFF
d_gene: -; j_gene: TRBJ2-5; v_gene: TRBV3-1/TRBV3-2; abundance: -; CDR3nt: TGTGCCAGCAGCTTGACTAGAGTAAGGGAGACCCAGTACTTC; CDR3aa: CASSLTRVRETQYF